Reported below is one T cell receptor (beta chain). The antigen remains undetermined. The authors split each subset's genomic DNA evenly across several immunoSEQ plates. Only in-frame clones appear in the TCRdb table, and some are missing; sequencing was by immunoSEQ multiplex PCR. The sample yields 2.3 million or so clones, just over 90% seen once. CDR3 length: 15 residues. The germline V gene encodes CDR1 MNHEY and CDR2 SMNVEV (reference sequence). V lost 5 bases and J lost 4; bases outside the gene matches: 9. The data were obtained in a study of shared clonotypes between healthy human individuals. Study-level information: With ages of 18 to 49, the donors were a couple of women and a few men.

Notes on the study in general: Memory subsets generally showed lower estimated richness than naive subsets.

Sequencing was carried out using naive CD4+ T cells from PBMCs. Subset of the sample: CD45RA+ positively selected. This clonotype originated in a man aged 18-30 years in good health. Some clones in this sample may be carry-over from other donors' samples. The V and J genes are TRBV27 and TRBJ2-3; 7 bases are a match to TRBD2. In DNA form, the CDR3 reads TGTGCCAGCAGTCCCCTTGGGAGGGCGGCAGATACGCAGTATTTT. Translation: CASSPLGRAADTQYF.